Below, 30 T cell receptor beta chains from the same sample are listed, as sequenced in a study of PD-1 blockade in classical Hodgkin lymphoma. Data came from immunoSEQ multiplex PCR; TCRdb stores just in-frame clones and leaves some out. The sample consists of about 13,000 clones, roughly 75% of them appearing once. Relapse was seen in all patients after autologous stem cell transplantation, and brentuximab vedotin exposure was variable. This specimen was peripheral blood mononuclear cells (PBMCs), taken at baseline. These receptor sequences come from a human donor with classical Hodgkin lymphoma.

The V call is TRBV4-3, the J call TRBJ2-3; 10 bases are shared with TRBD2. The CDR3 covers 20 residues. The trim removed 5 bases at V and 2 bases at J, leaving 19 bases unmatched. CDR1 is LGHNA, CDR2 YSLEER, per germline. The CDR3 coding sequence is TGCGCCAGCAGCGCACTAATAAAGAGGGCCGGGACTAGCGACACAGATACGCAGTATTTT. It is translated as CASSALIKRAGTSDTDTQYF.

The V gene is TRBV19, the J gene TRBJ2-7, with 9 positions matching TRBD1. With V trimmed by 5 bases and J by 1 base, 9 bases remained unmatched. CDR3 size: 16 residues. CDR1 is LNHDA and CDR2 is SQIVND in the germline V gene (reference sequence). CDR3 sequence: CASSQTGTGTSYEQYF. DNA of the CDR3: TGTGCCAGTAGTCAAACCGGGACAGGGACATCCTACGAGCAGTACTTC.

V is TRBV5-6 and J is TRBJ2-1; TRBD2 agrees at 9 bases. Germline V gene sequence: CDR1 SGHDT, CDR2 YYEEEE. CDR3 size: 16 residues. V shed 0 bases and J 8 bases; nucleotides not matched to a gene: 9. CDR3 sequence: CASSLGVSGSRDEQFF. Written as DNA, the CDR3 is TGTGCCAGCAGCTTGGGGGTTAGCGGGAGCCGGGATGAGCAGTTCTTC.

This clone was seen only once. This chain joins TRBV15 and TRBJ2-2; D uncertain. The CDR3 consists of 14 residues. Trimming removed 0 bases at V and 6 bases at J, with 8 bases between. Germline V lookup: CDR1 LNHNV, CDR2 YYDKDF (reference sequence). The CDR3 bases are TGTGCCACCAGCAGAGACCGGCTGGCCGGGGAGCTGTTTTTT. Translation: CATSRDRLAGELFF.

The chain uses TRBV18 and TRBJ2-5; no reliable D call. Germline lookup yields CDR1 KGHSH and CDR2 LQKENI. This CDR3 region has 12 residues. The V end lost 2 bases, the J end lost 4 bases, and 5 bases lay between the germline ends. CDR3 coding DNA: TGTGCCAGCTCACCAAAGGGAGAGACCCAGTACTTC. It specifies CASSPKGETQYF.

The rearrangement links TRBV5-4 to TRBJ2-1; the match to TRBD2 covers 8 bases. The CDR3 covers 17 residues. V was pared by 4 bases and J by 6 bases, with 15 bases of the junction left unmatched. Germline V lookup: CDR1 SGHNT, CDR2 YYREEE (reference sequence). CDR3 nucleotides: TGTGCCAGCAGCCCCAGAGGAAGTACTAGCGGTATCAATGAGCAGTTCTTC. It codes for CASSPRGSTSGINEQFF.

The chain is built from TRBV6-5 and TRBJ2-2; the D is unclear. The CDR3 contains 16 residues. V shed 0 bases and J shed 6 bases, with 14 bases lying between them. Germline V gene sequence: CDR1 MNHEY, CDR2 SVGAGI. CDR3 bases: TGTGCCAGCAGTTACTCGAGTCCTGCGGCACCCGGGGAGCTGTTTTTT. Protein product: CASSYSSPAAPGELFF.

CDR3 DNA sequence: TGTGCCAGCAGCTTAGGGGGCCAGAGAAATTCACCCCTCCACTTT. This sequence encodes CASSLGGQRNSPLHF. The chain employs TRBV13 and TRBJ1-6, with D hard to call. Germline CDR1 is PRHDT and CDR2 is FYEKMQ (reference sequence). The CDR3 length is 15 residues. Deletions cut 0 bases from V and 7 bases from J, with 10 bases between.

The chain has TRBV4-3 and TRBJ1-3, with D unresolved. Germline V CDR1 and CDR2: LGHNA, YSLEER. V lost 0 bases and J 4 bases, leaving 4 bases between the germline ends. The CDR3 has 13 residues. The DNA for the CDR3 is TGCGCCAGCAGCCAAGATCCAGGAAACACCATATATTTT. Protein: CASSQDPGNTIYF.

The V and J genes are TRBV19 and TRBJ2-3; the D gene is possibly TRBD1 (6 bases). CDR3 length equals 15 residues. Looked up from germline, CDR1 is LNHDA and CDR2 is SQIVND (reference sequence). The V end was cut by 5 bases, the J end by 0 bases, with 12 bases between. The CDR3 nucleotides read TGTGCCAGTAGTTGGACAGACCAAAGCACAGATACGCAGTATTTT. Translating gives CASSWTDQSTDTQYF.

This CDR3 is CASSPWSSGGLGETQYF. The CDR3 DNA follows: TGTGCCAGCAGCCCCTGGAGTAGCGGGGGCCTGGGGGAGACCCAGTACTTC. The rearrangement joins TRBV11-2 to TRBJ2-5; 9 bases fit TRBD2. The ends lost 5 bases at V and 5 bases at J; junction bases unmatched: 15. The CDR3 spans 17 residues. CDR1 is SGHAT, CDR2 FQNNGV, per germline.

As for this clone: This CDR3 is also generated by other DNA sequences in the sample. The V call is TRBV9, the J call TRBJ2-5; 8 bases are a match to TRBD1. Near its end, the DNA agrees better with TRBJ2-7, so the J call may be wrong. Per the germline V gene, CDR1 is SGDLS and CDR2 is YYNGEE. The CDR3 consists of 15 residues. The CDR3 loop is CASSVGGQGSYEQYF. The CDR3 DNA is TGTGCCAGCAGCGTAGGTGGACAGGGCTCCTACGAGCAGTACTTC.

This chain links TRBV6-6 with TRBJ2-1; 7 nucleotides agree with TRBD1. J gave up 8 bases and V 0 bases, and 7 bases lay outside the gene matches. This CDR3 comprises 15 residues. Germline loops: CDR1 MNHNY, CDR2 SVGAGI (reference sequence). For the CDR3, the DNA is TGTGCCAGCAGTTACTCCAAACAGGGGAGCGATGAGCAGTTCTTC. This codes for CASSYSKQGSDEQFF.

The chain is built from TRBV2 and TRBJ1-2; 7 bases map to TRBD1. Germline assignment: CDR1 SNHLY and CDR2 FYNNEI. The CDR3 contains 14 residues. The CDR3 loop reads CAFEEGGAGYGYTF. The CDR3 DNA follows: TGTGCATTCGAGGAAGGGGGCGCCGGCTATGGCTACACCTTC.

This chain joins TRBV27 and TRBJ2-4, with unresolved D. V lost 6 bases and J lost 0, with 12 bases in between. From germline, CDR1 is MNHEY and CDR2 SMNVEV (reference sequence). This CDR3 spans 15 amino acids. CDR3 sequence: CASSRIPLAKNIQYF. CDR3 DNA: TGTGCCAGCAGCAGGATCCCTTTAGCCAAAAACATTCAGTACTTC.

This clone was seen a single time. The CDR3 sequence: CASSPQGLFNSPLHF. The CDR3 bases are TGTGCCAGCAGCCCCCAGGGACTGTTTAATTCACCCCTCCACTTT. The genes are TRBV5-8 and TRBJ1-6, with a possible D match to TRBD1 (5 bases). V was pared by 4 bases and J by 6 bases, with 14 bases between. CDR3 size: 15 residues. Germline CDR1 SGHTS, CDR2 YDEGEE.

The J gene is TRBJ1-6, the V gene TRBV6-5, with a possible D match to TRBD1 (5 bases). V dropped 7 bases and J dropped 6 bases, with 13 bases sitting between them. Per the germline V gene, CDR1 is MNHEY and CDR2 is SVGAGI. The CDR3 is made up of 14 amino acids. CDR3 DNA sequence: TGTGCCAGCACCTTTACGGGGGGTAATTCACCCCTCCACTTT. It yields the protein CASTFTGGNSPLHF.

V and J are TRBV5-1 and TRBJ2-3; D not certain. V lost 6 bases, J lost 1 base, and 15 bases lay in between. This CDR3 has 15 amino acids. Germline-derived CDR1 and CDR2 are SGHRS and YFSETQ. CDR3 DNA sequence: TGCGCCAGCACCATCGACGGTTCCCGCACAGATACGCAGTATTTT. Translated, it gives CASTIDGSRTDTQYF.

The chain uses TRBV29-1 and TRBJ1-1; D remains ambiguous. Per the germline V gene, CDR1 is SQVTM and CDR2 is ANQGSEA. Trimming cost V 2 bases and J 3 bases, with 22 bases left between them. This CDR3 region has 17 residues. The DNA for the CDR3 is TGCAGCGTTGAAAATCCCTTTCGTGAAGGGCTATACACTGAAGCTTTCTTT. Amino acids: CSVENPFREGLYTEAFF.

This chain links TRBV25-1 with TRBJ2-5, with 8 positions matching TRBD1. V shed 4 bases, J shed 5 bases, and the junction held 18 bases outside the gene matches. This CDR3 region has 18 residues. Germline V gene sequence: CDR1 MGHDK, CDR2 SYGVNS. This chain's CDR3 is CASSGRQGNTPGGETQYF. DNA for the CDR3: TGTGCCAGCAGTGGCCGACAGGGGAATACTCCAGGTGGGGAGACCCAGTACTTC.

The chain employs TRBV28 and TRBJ2-2; TRBD1 matches 11 bases. Germline values: CDR1 MDHEN, CDR2 SYDVKM. This CDR3 spans 16 amino acids. V shed 4 bases and J 7 bases; nucleotides not matched to a gene: 8. CDR3 sequence reads: CASSYQDRGRGGELFF. The CDR3 DNA follows: TGTGCCAGCAGTTACCAGGACAGGGGGCGCGGCGGGGAGCTGTTTTTT. Drawing the rest from reference TRBV28 and TRBJ2-2, the complete variable domain is DVKVTQSSRYLVKRTGEKVFLECVQDMDHENMFWYRQDPGLGLRLIYFSYDVKMKEKGDIPEGYSVSREKKERFSLILESASTNQTSMYLCASSYQDRGRGGELFFGEGSRLTVL.

The chain links TRBV27 to TRBJ2-5; the D gene is possibly TRBD1 (5 bases). V lost 8 bases to trimming and J lost 3 bases, with 16 bases between them. The germline CDR1 and CDR2 sequences are MNHEY and SMNVEV (reference sequence). The CDR3 loop spans 14 amino acids. CDR3 residues: CASRQHNREETQYF. The CDR3 DNA follows: TGTGCCAGCCGACAGCATAATAGGGAAGAGACCCAGTACTTC.

About this clone itself: Other DNA sequences in the same sample also yield this CDR3. The J gene is TRBJ2-7, the V gene TRBV19; D unresolved. The germline V and J ends were trimmed by 4 bases and 2 bases, with 12 bases remaining between them. CDR1 is LNHDA and CDR2 is SQIVND in the germline V gene (reference sequence). The CDR3 length is 14 residues. CDR3: CASSKGENPYEQYF. The DNA of the CDR3 is TGTGCCAGTAGTAAAGGCGAGAACCCCTACGAGCAGTACTTC. Looking up the rest from reference TRBV19 and TRBJ2-7 gives the full variable domain: DGGITQSPKYLFRKEGQNVTLSCEQNLNHDAMYWYRQDPGQGLRLIYYSQIVNDFQKGDIAEGYSVSREKKESFPLTVTSAQKNPTAFYLCASSKGENPYEQYFGPGTRLTVT.

The gene calls are TRBV20-1 and TRBJ2-5; D is undetermined. Germline CDR1 reads DFQATT; CDR2 reads SNEGSKA (reference sequence). CDR3 length: 11 amino acids. V lost 1 base, J lost 2 bases, and 2 bases lay in between. The CDR3 region is CSARGQETQYF. CDR3 sequence (DNA): TGCAGTGCTAGAGGGCAAGAGACCCAGTACTTC.

This clone was observed a handful of times. The V call is TRBV28, the J call TRBJ1-1; 8 bases align to TRBD1. This CDR3 is built from 14 residues. The ends lost 8 bases at V and 4 bases at J; junction bases unmatched: 9. The germline gives CDR1 MDHEN, CDR2 SYDVKM. CDR3 sequence (DNA): TGTGCCAGCTCGGCGACAGGGGTCGGCACTGAAGCTTTCTTT. Translated: CASSATGVGTEAFF.

Only a few counts were recorded for this clone. The chain recombines TRBV5-1 with TRBJ1-2; D call uncertain. This CDR3 region has 13 residues. Trimming cost V 0 bases and J 5 bases, with 8 bases left between them. The germline V gene encodes CDR1 SGHRS and CDR2 YFSETQ. Here the CDR3 reads CASSLASVYGYTF. The CDR3 DNA is TGCGCCAGCAGCTTGGCTTCGGTTTATGGCTACACCTTC. Using reference TRBV5-1 and TRBJ1-2 for the parts outside the CDR3, the full variable domain is KAGVTQTPRYLIKTRGQQVTLSCSPISGHRSVSWYQQTPGQGLQFLFEYFSETQRNKGNFPGRFSGRQFSNSRSEMNVSTLELGDSALYLCASSLASVYGYTFGSGTRLTVV.

The CDR3 reads CASSLATQGLYGYTF. DNA for the CDR3: TGTGCCAGCAGCTTGGCTACACAGGGTCTCTATGGCTACACCTTC. V usage is TRBV5-4 and J usage is TRBJ1-2, with D possibly being TRBD1 (6 bases). Germline values: CDR1 SGHNT, CDR2 YYREEE (reference sequence). This CDR3 comprises 15 residues. V lost 0 bases to trimming and J lost 4 bases, with 13 bases between them.

The chain has TRBV5-1 and TRBJ2-7; D possibly uses TRBD1 or TRBD2 (5 bases each). This CDR3 comprises 15 residues. Germline values: CDR1 SGHRS, CDR2 YFSETQ. Between the trimmed V and J ends, which lost 4 bases and 0 bases, there was a span of 14 bases. The CDR3 DNA follows: TGCGCCAGCAGCGCCCGGGACGCCGCCTCCTACGAGCAGTACTTC. It specifies CASSARDAASYEQYF.

The chain is built from TRBV6-7 and TRBJ2-7, with D possibly matching TRBD2 (6 bases). TRBV6-7 is classed as an ORF, of uncertain function. Trimming stripped 6 bases from V and 6 bases from J, with 21 bases between. This CDR3 has 15 amino acids. This chain's CDR3 is CASSPTREGTREQYF. The CDR3 nucleotides read TGTGCCAGCAGCCCGACTAGAGAGGGGACTCGCGAGCAGTACTTC.

The chain couples TRBV7-2 to TRBJ1-3; D gene ambiguous. The V gene's germline CDR1 is SGHTA and CDR2 FQGNSA. V was cut by 2 bases and J by 9 bases, with 5 bases left in between. CDR3 length equals 11 residues. CDR3 region: CASSLIGTIYF. The CDR3 region has the DNA TGTGCCAGCAGCTTAATCGGCACCATATATTTT. Full variable domain (missing parts from reference TRBV7-2 and TRBJ1-3): GAGVSQSPSNKVTEKGKDVELRCDPISGHTALYWYRQSLGQGLEFLIYFQGNSAPDKSGLPSDRFSAERTGGSVSTLTIQRTQQEDSAVYLCASSLIGTIYFGEGSWLTVV.